Following are 2 T cell receptor beta chains from one sample sequenced in a study of response to subunit inactivated influenza vaccine. One entry per CDR3 protein, called by TCRdb with MiXCR from the RT-PCR reads. In the table there are 150,000 to 200,000 distinct CDR3 sequences, over 8.5% of which are singletons. The sequencing here drew on CD8+ T cells sorted from PBMCs, taken around 25 months after vaccination. These receptor sequences come from a man aged 50-75 years who received an inactivated influenza vaccine.

The chain combines TRBV5-6 with TRBJ2-2, with D maybe TRBD2 (5 bases). V was trimmed by 0 bases and J by 7 bases, leaving 10 bases between them. CDR3 size: 14 residues. CDR1 is SGHDT and CDR2 is YYEEEE in the germline V gene. CDR3 nucleotide sequence: TGTGCCAGCAGCTTGGGACTAAATGTCGGGGAGCTGTTTTTT. Its translation: CASSLGLNVGELFF.

This clonotype has a handful of counts. This sequence joins TRBV29-1 and TRBJ2-7; D remains ambiguous. V gave up 1 base and J gave up 6 bases, with 13 bases separating them. The germline V gene encodes CDR1 SQVTM and CDR2 ANQGSEA. The length of the CDR3 is 13 residues. CDR3 in DNA: TGCAGCGTTGAAGCGGGCCCCTCCGGCGAGCAGTACTTC. Residues: CSVEAGPSGEQYF.